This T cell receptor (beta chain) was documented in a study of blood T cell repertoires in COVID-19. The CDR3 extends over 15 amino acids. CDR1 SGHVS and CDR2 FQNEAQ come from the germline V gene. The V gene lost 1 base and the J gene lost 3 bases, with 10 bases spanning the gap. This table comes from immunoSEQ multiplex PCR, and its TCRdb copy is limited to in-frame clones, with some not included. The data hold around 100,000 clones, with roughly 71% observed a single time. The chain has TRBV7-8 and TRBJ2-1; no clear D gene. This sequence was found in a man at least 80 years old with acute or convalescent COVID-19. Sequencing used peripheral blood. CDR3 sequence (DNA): TGTGCCAGCAGCTTAGAGTATACGGTCTACAATGAGCAGTTCTTC. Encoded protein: CASSLEYTVYNEQFF.